These T cell receptor beta chains were read from a single sample in a study of shared clonotypes between healthy human individuals. TCRdb keeps only in-frame clones here, not all; method: immunoSEQ multiplex PCR. The table has 550,000 to 800,000 clones, around 72% seen once. The sequenced sample was memory CD4+ T cells sorted from blood. The receptors were gathered from a woman aged 25-40 years in good health. Each CDR3 is given with its conserved first and last residue. Fields, in order: V gene, CDR3 length, clone size, D gene, J gene, CDR3 DNA, CDR3 protein. D genes are given only for firm matches. Clone size is given for some rows only: seen once, a few or many times, or a class if the clone is expanded.

>TRBV29-1|12|.|.|TRBJ2-1
TGCAGCGTTTTGGTACAGTACAATGAGCAGTTCTTC
CSVLVQYNEQFF
>TRBV2|13|.|.|TRBJ1-2
TGTGCCAGCAGTGAGGGAATGTACTATGGCTACACCTTC
CASSEGMYYGYTF
>TRBV19|13|.|.|TRBJ2-6
TGTGCCAGTAGCTACTCTGGGGCCAACGTCCTGACTTTC
CASSYSGANVLTF
>TRBV18|13|.|.|TRBJ2-5
TGTGCCAGCTCCCAGGACGGACAAGAGACCCAGTACTTC
CASSQDGQETQYF
>TRBV7-9|14|.|.|TRBJ2-1
TGTGCCAGCAGCCCGCACAGGAGTTACAATGAGCAGTTCTTC
CASSPHRSYNEQFF
>TRBV4-2|16|few|.|TRBJ1-3
TGTGCCAGCAGCCAAGATCTACAGCTCTCTGGAAACACCATATATTTT
CASSQDLQLSGNTIYF
>TRBV28|14|.|.|TRBJ2-4
TGTGCCAGCAGTTTAGAGGGGGAGTGGAACATTCAGTACTTC
CASSLEGEWNIQYF
>TRBV5-6|13|.|TRBD1|TRBJ2-5
TGTGCCAGCAGCCGGGACAGGGGGCAGACCCAGTACTTC
CASSRDRGQTQYF
>TRBV30|11|.|.|TRBJ2-5
TGTGCCTGGAGTGGATCTGAGACCCAGTACTTC
CAWSGSETQYF
>TRBV5-4|15|.|.|TRBJ1-1
TGTGCCAGCAGCGCCTGGTTGGGGGAAGGTACTGAAGCTTTCTTT
CASSAWLGEGTEAFF
>TRBV6-5|14|.|.|TRBJ2-7
TGTGCCAGCAGTGCCCTCCGTTACTCCTACGAGCAGTACTTC
CASSALRYSYEQYF
>TRBV28|15|.|TRBD2|TRBJ2-7
TGTGCCAGCAGTCTCAGACTAGCGGGGCCCTACGAGCAGTACTTC
CASSLRLAGPYEQYF
>TRBV10-1|14|.|TRBD1|TRBJ2-3
TGCGCCAGCGCCGAAGACAGGGTTACAGATACGCAGTATTTT
CASAEDRVTDTQYF
>TRBV19|11|few|.|TRBJ1-1
TGTGCCAGTACCAGGGGCGCTGAAGCTTTCTTT
CASTRGAEAFF
>TRBV6-1|14|many|.|TRBJ2-2
TGTGCCAGCAGCCCGGGAGCGAACACCGGGGAGCTGTTTTTT
CASSPGANTGELFF
>TRBV27|21|few|TRBD2|TRBJ2-3
TGTGCCAGCAGTACCTTGGAGCAGGGAGAACCTAGCGGGGAGCCCGGGGCAACGCAGTATTTT
CASSTLEQGEPSGEPGATQYF
>TRBV7-3|15|.|TRBD1|TRBJ1-2
TGTGCCAGCAGCTCTAGGACAGGGGCTGACTATGGCTACACCTTC
CASSSRTGADYGYTF
>TRBV20-1|11|.|.|TRBJ2-1
TGCAGTGCTAGGGCTGACAATGAGCAGTTCTTC
CSARADNEQFF
>TRBV7-2|15|.|.|TRBJ2-3
TGTGCCAGCAGCGTCCTAGCGGAGGGGGGAGATACGCAGTATTTT
CASSVLAEGGDTQYF
>TRBV5-1|15|.|TRBD1|TRBJ2-5
TGCGCCAGCAGCATGCCTGACAGGGACAAAGAGACCCAGTACTTC
CASSMPDRDKETQYF
>TRBV9|15|.|.|TRBJ2-7
TGTGCCAGCAGCGTAGAGGGGGGTAGCGCAGCAGAGCAGTACTTC
CASSVEGGSAAEQYF
>TRBV7-2|13|.|.|TRBJ2-1
TGTGCCAGCAGCCCTCAATCCTACAATGAGCAGTTCTTC
CASSPQSYNEQFF
>TRBV2|14|many|TRBD2|TRBJ2-1
TGTGCCACCAGACTAGCGGAGGGGGAAGATGAGCAGTTCTTC
CATRLAEGEDEQFF
>TRBV2|16|once|.|TRBJ1-4
TGTGCCAGCGGCATAGGACGATGGGGGGCTAATGAAAAACTGTTTTTT
CASGIGRWGANEKLFF
>TRBV6-1|12|.|.|TRBJ2-7
TGTGCCAGCATGGGACGGAGCTACGAGCAGTACTTC
CASMGRSYEQYF
>TRBV5-5|13|.|.|TRBJ2-7
TGTGCCAGCAGCTTGGCGAGCTCCTACGAGCAGTACTTC
CASSLASSYEQYF
>TRBV5-1|15|once|TRBD2|TRBJ2-2
TGCGCCAGCAGCCCACCTAGCGGGAGTACCGGGGAGCTGTTTTTT
CASSPPSGSTGELFF
>TRBV5-1|15|.|.|TRBJ1-2
TGCGCCAGCAGCGGCGGCCCGACAGTACTGTGGGGCTACACCTTC
CASSGGPTVLWGYTF
>TRBV5-5|13|.|TRBD1|TRBJ2-5
TGTGCCAGCAGCTTAGACAGGGAAGAGACCCAGTACTTC
CASSLDREETQYF
>TRBV19|13|.|.|TRBJ1-1
TGTGCCAGTAGTATAGGGGGGACTCCTGAAGCTTTCTTT
CASSIGGTPEAFF
>TRBV9|16|few|.|TRBJ2-1
TGTGCCAGCAGCGTAGGGTACAGGAGCTCCTACAATGAGCAGTTCTTC
CASSVGYRSSYNEQFF
>TRBV5-4|16|once|TRBD2|TRBJ2-1
TGTGCCAGCAGCCGATTGACTAGCGGGATTGACAATGAGCAGTTCTTC
CASSRLTSGIDNEQFF
>TRBV29-1|14|.|.|TRBJ1-1
TGCAGCGTTGTGGGACCGCAGGCGGACACTGAAGCTTTCTTT
CSVVGPQADTEAFF
>TRBV27|14|few|TRBD1|TRBJ2-7
TGTGCCAGCAGGAGGACAGGGGCCTCCTACGAGCAGTACTTC
CASRRTGASYEQYF
>TRBV18|13|.|.|TRBJ1-2
TGTGCCAGCTCTCTGGACGTACGCTATGGCTACACCTTC
CASSLDVRYGYTF
>TRBV7-8|15|.|TRBD2|TRBJ2-3
TGTGCCAGCAGCTCAAATAGCGGGCTTTTAGATACGCAGTATTTT
CASSSNSGLLDTQYF
>TRBV1|17|.|.|TRBJ2-5
TGCACCAGCAGCCAAGTTAGGACACTAGCGGGAGCTGAGACCCAGTACTTC
CTSSQVRTLAGAETQYF
>TRBV5-1|14|.|.|TRBJ2-1
TGCGCCAGCAGCTCTGACAGGAGATACAATGAGCAGTTCTTC
CASSSDRRYNEQFF
>TRBV10-1|14|few|TRBD1|TRBJ2-5
TGCGCCAGCAGTGATGACAGGGGTATTGCGACCCAGTACTTC
CASSDDRGIATQYF
>TRBV4-1|15|.|TRBD1|TRBJ2-7
TGCGCCAGCAGCCAAGCTTCGGGACAGAATTACGAGCAGTACTTC
CASSQASGQNYEQYF
>TRBV4-1|16|.|.|TRBJ2-7
TGCGCCAGCAGCCCCCAGTACCAGCGGAGATCCTACGAGCAGTACTTC
CASSPQYQRRSYEQYF
>TRBV6-6|16|.|TRBD1|TRBJ1-5
TGTGCCAGCGCTTCCCAACAGGGGCTTTTGCATCAGCCCCAGCATTTT
CASASQQGLLHQPQHF